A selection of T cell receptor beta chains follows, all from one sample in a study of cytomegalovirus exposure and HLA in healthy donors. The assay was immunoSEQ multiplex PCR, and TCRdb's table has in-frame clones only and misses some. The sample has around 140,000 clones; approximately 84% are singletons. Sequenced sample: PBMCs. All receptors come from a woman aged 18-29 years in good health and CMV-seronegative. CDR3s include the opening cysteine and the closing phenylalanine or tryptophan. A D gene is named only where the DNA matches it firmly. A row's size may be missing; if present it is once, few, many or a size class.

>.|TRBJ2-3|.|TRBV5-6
CASTLGGFADTQYF
TGTGCCAGCACACTAGGGGGATTCGCAGATACGCAGTATTTT
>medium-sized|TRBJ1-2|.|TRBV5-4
CASSSRVFYGYTF
TGTGCCAGCAGCTCCCGGGTGTTCTATGGCTACACCTTC
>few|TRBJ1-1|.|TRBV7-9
CASSPSGTGAAFF
TGTGCCAGCAGCCCGTCGGGGACTGGCGCAGCTTTCTTT
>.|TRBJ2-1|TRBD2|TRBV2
CASSVLAGGANEQFF
TGTGCCAGCAGTGTGCTAGCGGGGGGGGCCAATGAGCAGTTCTTC
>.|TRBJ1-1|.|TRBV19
CASSMTPGNTEAFF
TGTGCCAGTAGTATGACCCCAGGGAACACTGAAGCTTTCTTT
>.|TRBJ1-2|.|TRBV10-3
CAIKPNRTGRYGYTF
TGTGCCATCAAACCGAATAGGACGGGGAGGTATGGCTACACCTTC
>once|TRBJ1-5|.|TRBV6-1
CASSHSGGNQPQHF
TGTGCCAGCAGTCATTCGGGGGGCAATCAGCCCCAGCATTTT
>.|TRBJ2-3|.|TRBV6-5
CASGRATDTQYF
TGTGCCAGCGGCAGGGCCACAGATACGCAGTATTTT
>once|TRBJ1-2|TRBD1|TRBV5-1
CASSGSRDRKDGGYTF
TGCGCCAGCAGCGGGAGCCGGGACAGGAAAGATGGTGGCTACACCTTC
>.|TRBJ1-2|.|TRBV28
CASSFPSRGKYGYTF
TGTGCCAGCAGTTTTCCATCTAGGGGTAAATATGGCTACACCTTC
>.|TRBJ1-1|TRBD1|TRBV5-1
CASTSRQGETEAFF
TGCGCCAGCACGTCCCGACAGGGTGAAACTGAAGCTTTCTTT
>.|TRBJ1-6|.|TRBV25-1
CASRGGTDNSPLHF
TGTGCCAGCAGGGGGGGGACGGATAATTCACCCCTCCACTTT
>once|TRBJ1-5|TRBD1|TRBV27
CASSLEGARNQPQHF
TGTGCCAGCAGTTTAGAGGGGGCTCGGAATCAGCCCCAGCATTTT
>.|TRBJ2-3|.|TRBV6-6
CASSYVRGFTDTQYF
TGTGCCAGCAGTTACGTACGCGGGTTCACAGATACGCAGTATTTT
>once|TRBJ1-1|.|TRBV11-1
CASSLEGDTEAFF
TGTGCCAGCAGCTTAGAGGGAGACACTGAAGCTTTCTTT
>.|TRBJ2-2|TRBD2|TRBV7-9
CASSLALGLAGGELFF
TGTGCCAGCAGCTTAGCGCTTGGACTAGCGGGTGGGGAGCTGTTTTTT
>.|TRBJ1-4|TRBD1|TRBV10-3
CAISDRQGSLNEKLFF
TGTGCCATCAGTGACCGACAGGGCTCTCTTAATGAAAAACTGTTTTTT
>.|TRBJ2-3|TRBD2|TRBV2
CASRQLAGVTDTQYF
TGTGCCAGCAGACAACTAGCGGGAGTCACAGATACGCAGTATTTT
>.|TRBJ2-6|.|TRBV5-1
CASYSSSGANVLTF
TGCGCCAGTTACAGCTCCTCTGGGGCCAACGTCCTGACTTTC
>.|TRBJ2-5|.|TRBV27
CASSDWVQETQYF
TGTGCCAGCAGTGACTGGGTTCAGGAGACCCAGTACTTC
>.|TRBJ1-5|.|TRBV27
CASSFTNEGGQPQHF
TGTGCCAGCAGTTTTACCAATGAGGGGGGGCAGCCCCAGCATTTT
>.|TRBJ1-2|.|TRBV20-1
CSALSSYGYTF
TGCAGTGCTTTGTCGAGCTATGGCTACACCTTC
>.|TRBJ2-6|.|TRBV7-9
CASSLRSGANVLTF
TGTGCCAGCAGCTTGCGCTCTGGGGCCAACGTCCTGACTTTC
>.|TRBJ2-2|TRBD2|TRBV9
CASSLGGLALNTGELFF
TGTGCCAGCAGCCTGGGAGGACTAGCTCTGAACACCGGGGAGCTGTTTTTT
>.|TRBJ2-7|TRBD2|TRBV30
CAWSSLADSSYEQYF
TGTGCCTGGAGTAGCCTAGCGGATAGCTCCTACGAGCAGTACTTC
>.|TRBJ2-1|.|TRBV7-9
CASSFKADTGSYNEQFF
TGTGCCAGCAGCTTTAAAGCCGACACTGGCTCCTACAATGAGCAGTTCTTC
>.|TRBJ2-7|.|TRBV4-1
CASSLARDNPYEQYF
TGCGCCAGCAGCCTCGCCCGGGACAATCCCTACGAGCAGTACTTC
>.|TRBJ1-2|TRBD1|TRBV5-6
CASSLTGTGRDYGYTF
TGTGCCAGCAGCTTGACGGGGACAGGGAGGGACTATGGCTACACCTTC
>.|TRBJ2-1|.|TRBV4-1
CASSQGTGEGEQFF
TGCGCCAGCAGCCAAGGGACGGGAGAAGGTGAGCAGTTCTTC
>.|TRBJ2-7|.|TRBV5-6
CASSPGIPLHEQYF
TGTGCCAGCAGCCCGGGTATCCCCCTCCACGAGCAGTACTTC
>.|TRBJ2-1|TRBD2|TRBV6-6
CASSPSGRSNEQFF
TGTGCCAGCAGCCCTAGCGGGAGGAGCAATGAGCAGTTCTTC
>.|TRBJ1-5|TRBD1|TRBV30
CAWSPQGHQPQHF
TGTGCCTGGAGTCCACAGGGGCACCAGCCCCAGCATTTT
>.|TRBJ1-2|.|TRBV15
CATSVELNYGYTF
TGTGCCACCTCGGTGGAGCTAAACTATGGCTACACCTTC
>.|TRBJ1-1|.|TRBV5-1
CASSSGYEAFF
TGCGCCAGCAGCTCGGGGTATGAAGCTTTCTTT
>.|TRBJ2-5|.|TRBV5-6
CASSWTIERETQYF
TGTGCCAGCAGCTGGACAATTGAGAGGGAGACCCAGTACTTC
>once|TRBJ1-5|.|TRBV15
CATSRGTPLNQPQHF
TGTGCCACCAGCAGAGGGACACCACTCAATCAGCCCCAGCATTTT
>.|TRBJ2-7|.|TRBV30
CAWGGSGEYEQYF
TGTGCCTGGGGGGGGTCTGGGGAGTACGAGCAGTACTTC
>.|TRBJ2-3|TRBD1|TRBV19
CASSRGTDTDTQYF
TGTGCCAGTAGTAGGGGGACAGACACAGATACGCAGTATTTT
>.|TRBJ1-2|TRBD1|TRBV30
CAWSWYRGQDGYTF
TGTGCCTGGAGTTGGTACAGGGGGCAGGATGGCTACACCTTC
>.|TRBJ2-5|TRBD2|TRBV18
CASSTLPRGTSQETQYF
TGTGCCAGCTCAACCTTACCCCGGGGGACTAGCCAAGAGACCCAGTACTTC
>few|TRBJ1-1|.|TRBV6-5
CASSYSSYLRTEAFF
TGTGCCAGCAGTTACTCGAGCTATTTACGGACTGAAGCTTTCTTT
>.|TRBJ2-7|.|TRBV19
CASSNREDEQYF
TGTGCCAGTAGTAATAGGGAGGACGAGCAGTACTTC
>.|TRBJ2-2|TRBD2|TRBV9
CASSETSAANTGELFF
TGTGCCAGCAGCGAAACTAGCGCCGCGAACACCGGGGAGCTGTTTTTT
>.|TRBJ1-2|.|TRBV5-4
CASSLLYNGYTF
TGTGCCAGCAGCCTCTTATATAATGGCTACACCTTC
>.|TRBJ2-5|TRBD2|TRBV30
CAWSVPPPGTSGQETQYF
TGTGCCTGGAGTGTCCCCCCCCCGGGGACTAGCGGACAAGAGACCCAGTACTTC
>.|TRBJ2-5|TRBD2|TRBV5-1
CASSLEASGKETQYF
TGCGCCAGCAGCTTGGAGGCTAGCGGAAAAGAGACCCAGTACTTC